Following are 21 T cell receptor beta chains from one sample sequenced in a study of T cells in tuberculosis. Sequenced by immunoSEQ multiplex PCR; TCRdb stores in-frame clones only, minus some. The profile covers 35,000 to 40,000 clones, with 90% to 95% appearing a single time and 9% to 14% taken by the ten largest. Input material: PBMCs. These receptors were obtained from a donor aged 10-35 years with latent tuberculosis or without tuberculosis infection. Some clones in this sample may be carry-over from other donors' samples.

The chain uses TRBV4-3 and TRBJ2-3; D perhaps matches TRBD2 (5 bases). CDR1 is LGHNA, CDR2 YSLEER, per germline. The CDR3 sequence is 16 residues long. The V end lost 5 bases, the J end lost 0 bases, and 15 bases lay between the germline ends. The CDR3 reads CASSRETQGSTDTQYF. In DNA, the CDR3 is TGCGCCAGCAGCAGGGAGACTCAAGGTAGCACAGATACGCAGTATTTT.

The chain recombines TRBV20-1 with TRBJ2-1; no reliable D call. Germline assignment: CDR1 DFQATT and CDR2 SNEGSKA (reference sequence). The CDR3 runs to 11 residues. V was trimmed by 6 bases and J by 9 bases, leaving 12 bases between them. The DNA of the CDR3 is TGCAGTGCCCTGACAATTTTTGAGCAGTTCTTC. It translates to CSALTIFEQFF.

This clone came up once. The chain has TRBV6-4 and TRBJ2-4, with D possibly being TRBD2 (6 bases). The CDR3 has 13 residues. CDR1 MRHNA and CDR2 SNTAGT come from the germline V gene. The V end was cut by 8 bases, the J end by 9 bases, with 17 bases between. This chain's CDR3 is CASSKGEEGIQYF. The CDR3 DNA reads as TGTGCCAGCTCAAAAGGGGAGGAGGGCATTCAGTACTTC.

The chain has TRBV19 and TRBJ1-2; no definite D call. Germline V gene sequence: CDR1 LNHDA, CDR2 SQIVND (reference sequence). The CDR3 is 15 residues long. The germline V and J ends were trimmed by 6 bases and 2 bases, with 16 bases remaining between them. DNA for the CDR3: TGTGCCAGTAGGACCCAGGTCGACAAGAACTATGGCTACACCTTC. The encoded protein is CASRTQVDKNYGYTF.

The chain links TRBV5-1 to TRBJ1-2; D possibly corresponds to TRBD1 (6 bases). The V and J ends lost 4 bases and 7 bases respectively, with 17 bases between them. The CDR3 extends over 14 amino acids. Looked up from germline, CDR1 is SGHRS and CDR2 is YFSETQ. The CDR3 here is CASSREDRAGGYTF. CDR3 sequence (DNA): TGCGCCAGCAGCCGGGAGGACAGAGCCGGTGGCTACACCTTC.

V and J are TRBV2 and TRBJ2-5, with D maybe TRBD2 (6 bases). Germline values: CDR1 SNHLY, CDR2 FYNNEI. The CDR3 has 16 amino acids. Trimming shortened V by 6 bases and J by 1 base, and 18 bases separated the two germline ends. In DNA, the CDR3 is TGTGCCAGCAGAGACCCCCCGGGGGAATCCCAAGAGACCCAGTACTTC. This codes for CASRDPPGESQETQYF.

The chain is built from TRBV19 and TRBJ2-2; D call uncertain. V lost 6 bases, J lost 1 base, and 9 bases lay in between. Per germline, CDR1 LNHDA and CDR2 SQIVND (reference sequence). The CDR3 loop spans 14 amino acids. CDR3 in amino acids: CASSQARNTGELFF. The CDR3 DNA reads as TGTGCCAGTAGCCAAGCGAGGAACACCGGGGAGCTGTTTTTT.

V usage is TRBV19 and J usage is TRBJ1-2; TRBD1 is a possible D gene (5 bases). This CDR3 is 15 amino acids long. The germline V gene has CDR1 LNHDA and CDR2 SQIVND (reference sequence). Trimming pared 0 bases from V and 3 bases from J, leaving 11 bases between. The CDR3, as DNA: TGTGCCAGTAGTATAGATCCCAGGGTGTACTATGGCTACACCTTC. Its protein is CASSIDPRVYYGYTF. Based on the CDR3 plus reference TRBV19 and TRBJ1-2, the full variable domain is DGGITQSPKYLFRKEGQNVTLSCEQNLNHDAMYWYRQDPGQGLRLIYYSQIVNDFQKGDIAEGYSVSREKKESFPLTVTSAQKNPTAFYLCASSIDPRVYYGYTFGSGTRLTVV.

The V call is TRBV5-1, the J call TRBJ2-3, with 9 nucleotides matching TRBD2. The CDR3 has 17 amino acids. Germline lookup yields CDR1 SGHRS and CDR2 YFSETQ. V shed 1 base and J 0 bases; nucleotides not matched to a gene: 6. For the CDR3, the DNA is TGCGCCAGCAGCTTGTTTAGCGGGGGACCTAGCACAGATACGCAGTATTTT. It codes for CASSLFSGGPSTDTQYF.

This clone was picked up one time. CDR3 in amino acids: CASSQGGGRGFYGYTF. CDR3 nucleotide sequence: TGCGCCAGCAGCCAAGGGGGCGGCAGGGGCTTCTATGGCTACACCTTC. The genes are TRBV4-1 and TRBJ1-2, with a possible D match to TRBD1 (6 bases). The germline gives CDR1 MGHRA, CDR2 YSYEKL. CDR3 size: 16 residues. V dropped 1 base and J dropped 4 bases, with 16 bases sitting between them.

The rearrangement uses TRBV5-1 and TRBJ2-5; TRBD1 matches 7 bases. V shed 0 bases, J shed 5 bases, and the junction held 7 bases outside the gene matches. CDR1 and CDR2 from the germline V gene are SGHRS and YFSETQ. The CDR3 has 15 residues. CDR3 DNA sequence: TGCGCCAGCAGCTTGGTCAAGGGGGCCAGCGAGACCCAGTACTTC. Translating gives CASSLVKGASETQYF.

CDR3 DNA: TGTGCCAGCAGCGGAGGGGGAAATCAGCCCCAGCATTTT. Translation gives CASSGGGNQPQHF. The chain links TRBV9 to TRBJ1-5, with D perhaps TRBD1 (6 bases). Trimming took 3 bases from V and 4 from J, leaving 8 bases between them. Germline assignment: CDR1 SGDLS and CDR2 YYNGEE. This CDR3 comprises 13 residues.

The rearrangement joins TRBV7-6 to TRBJ1-1, with D hard to call. The CDR3 contains 12 residues. CDR1 is SGHVS and CDR2 is FNYEAQ in the germline V gene. Between the trimmed V and J ends, which lost 5 bases and 8 bases, there was a span of 12 bases. CDR3 region: CASSIHGGEAFF. The CDR3 region has the DNA TGTGCCAGCAGCATACATGGCGGGGAAGCTTTCTTT.

This chain's CDR3 is CASSADRYNEQFF. In nucleotides, the CDR3 is TGTGCCAGCAGTGCCGACAGGTACAATGAGCAGTTCTTC. The V and J genes are TRBV27 and TRBJ2-1; D might be TRBD1 (6 bases). Germline V CDR1 and CDR2: MNHEY, SMNVEV (reference sequence). V lost 5 bases and J lost 4, with 9 bases in between. The CDR3 consists of 13 residues.

This clone was seen once. This chain connects TRBV27 to TRBJ1-5; the match to TRBD1 covers 10 bases. CDR3 length: 17 amino acids. Germline V CDR1 and CDR2: MNHEY, SMNVEV (reference sequence). J gave up 5 bases and V 5 bases, and 12 bases lay outside the gene matches. The CDR3 region is CASSPLRTGGEDQPQHF. DNA of the CDR3: TGTGCCAGCAGTCCCCTAAGGACAGGGGGTGAGGATCAGCCCCAGCATTTT.

V and J are TRBV7-2 and TRBJ1-2; 8 bases line up with TRBD1. The CDR3 runs 14 residues. Germline lookup yields CDR1 SGHTA and CDR2 FQGNSA. V lost 3 bases to trimming and J lost 8 bases; unmatched junction nucleotides: 8. CDR3: CASSFQGALVGYTF. For the CDR3, the DNA is TGTGCCAGCAGCTTTCAGGGGGCGCTAGTCGGCTACACCTTC.

V gene TRBV5-1 combines with J gene TRBJ2-1, with 13 bases that match TRBD2. The CDR3 covers 15 residues. V shed 4 bases, J shed 10 bases, and the junction held 8 bases outside the gene matches. CDR1 SGHRS and CDR2 YFSETQ come from the germline V gene. CDR3 bases: TGCGCCAGCAGCCCGGCCGGGACTAGCGGGGCAGAGCAGTTCTTC. Translating it yields CASSPAGTSGAEQFF. Full variable domain (missing parts from reference TRBV5-1 and TRBJ2-1): KAGVTQTPRYLIKTRGQQVTLSCSPISGHRSVSWYQQTPGQGLQFLFEYFSETQRNKGNFPGRFSGRQFSNSRSEMNVSTLELGDSALYLCASSPAGTSGAEQFFGPGTRLTVL.

The chain carries TRBV19 and TRBJ2-7; possible D gene TRBD1, 6 bases. V was pared by 4 bases and J by 2 bases, with 12 bases between. The germline CDR1 and CDR2 sequences are LNHDA and SQIVND (reference sequence). The CDR3 length is 14 residues. The CDR3 loop is CASSTDRQTYEQYF. CDR3 nucleotide sequence: TGTGCCAGTAGTACGGACAGACAAACCTACGAGCAGTACTTC.

The DNA of the CDR3 is TGTGCCAGCAGTGTGACAGGACCCTACGAGCAGTACTTC. This codes for CASSVTGPYEQYF. The chain uses TRBV6-5 and TRBJ2-7; D possibly corresponds to TRBD1 (6 bases). CDR1 is MNHEY, CDR2 SVGAGI, per germline. Trimming removed 5 bases from V and 2 bases from J, with 10 bases in between. CDR3 size: 13 residues.

This clone appeared a single time. The V call is TRBV6-5, the J call TRBJ2-7, with 7 bases fitting TRBD2. Unmatched junction bases numbered 8, after V lost 6 bases and J lost 3 bases. This CDR3 has 14 residues. CDR1 and CDR2 from the germline V gene are MNHEY and SVGAGI. The CDR3, as DNA: TGTGCCAGCAGAGAGGGAGGGGACCACTACGAGCAGTACGTC. Protein: CASREGGDHYEQYV.

This chain links TRBV14 with TRBJ2-1, with TRBD1 matching 7 bases. The germline CDR1 and CDR2 sequences are SGHDN and FVKESK. This CDR3 is 15 amino acids long. The trim removed 4 bases at V and 7 bases at J, leaving 10 bases unmatched. The CDR3 spells CASSPRDSNNNEQFF. For the CDR3, the DNA is TGTGCCAGCAGCCCACGGGACAGCAATAATAATGAGCAGTTCTTC.